This T cell receptor (beta chain) was identified during a study of CD8 T cells in ankylosing spondylitis. General study points: One TCR beta motif, made up of roughly eight highly homologous variants, appeared characteristic of ankylosing spondylitis blood.

The table lists this clonotype with a few counts. Its specificity is not known. Relative to the germline gene, one junction end is altered; a read error may explain this. TCRdb recomputed calls from the 5' RACE reads with MiXCR, one row per CDR3 protein. The repertoire holds some 450,000 distinct CDR3 sequences, with approximately 17% as singletons. The CDR3 runs 15 residues. Looked up from germline, CDR1 is SGHTA and CDR2 is FQGNSA. The sample comprised blood, either unsorted or a sorted T cell fraction (not recorded which). The receptor comes from a male donor with ankylosing spondylitis. The chain recombines TRBV7-2 with TRBJ2-1; possibly TRBD2 for D (6 bases). The CDR3 loop is CASSVALGSHNEQFF. The CDR3 DNA is TGTGCCAGCAGCGTAGCCCTCGGGAGCCACAATGAGCAGTTCTTC. The entire variable domain, with the rest obtained from reference TRBV7-2 and TRBJ2-1, is as follows: GAGVSQSPSNKVTEKGKDVELRCDPISGHTALYWYRQSLGQGLEFLIYFQGNSAPDKSGLPSDRFSAERTGGSVSTLTIQRTQQEDSAVYLCASSVALGSHNEQFFGPGTRLTVL.